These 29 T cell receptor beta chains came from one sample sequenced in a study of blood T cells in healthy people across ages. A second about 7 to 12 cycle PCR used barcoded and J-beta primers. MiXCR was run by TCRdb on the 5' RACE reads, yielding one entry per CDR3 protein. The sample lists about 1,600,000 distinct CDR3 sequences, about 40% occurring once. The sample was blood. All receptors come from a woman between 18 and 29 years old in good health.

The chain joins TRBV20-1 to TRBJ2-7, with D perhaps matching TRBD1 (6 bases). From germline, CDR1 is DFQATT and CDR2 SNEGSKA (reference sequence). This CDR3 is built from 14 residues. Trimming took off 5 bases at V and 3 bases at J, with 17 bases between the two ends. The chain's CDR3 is CSAAMPQDSYEQYF. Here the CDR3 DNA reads TGCAGTGCTGCCATGCCGCAGGACAGCTACGAGCAGTACTTC.

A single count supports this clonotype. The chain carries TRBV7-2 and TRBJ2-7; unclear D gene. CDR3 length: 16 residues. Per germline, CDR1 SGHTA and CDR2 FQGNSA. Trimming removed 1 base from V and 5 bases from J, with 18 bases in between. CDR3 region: CASSLVGSAGVHEQYF. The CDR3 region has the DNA TGTGCCAGCAGCTTAGTAGGGTCCGCAGGCGTCCACGAGCAGTACTTC.

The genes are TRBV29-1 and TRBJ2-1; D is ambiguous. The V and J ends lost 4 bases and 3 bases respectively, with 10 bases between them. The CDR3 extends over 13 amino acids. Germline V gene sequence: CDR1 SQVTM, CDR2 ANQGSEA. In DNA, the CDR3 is TGCAGCGTTGCGCAGAGCTTCTACAATGAGCAGTTCTTC. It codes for CSVAQSFYNEQFF.

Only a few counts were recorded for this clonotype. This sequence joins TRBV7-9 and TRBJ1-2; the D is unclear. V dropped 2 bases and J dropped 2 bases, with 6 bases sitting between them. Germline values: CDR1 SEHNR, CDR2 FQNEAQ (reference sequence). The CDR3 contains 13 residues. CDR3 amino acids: CASSLRPNYGYTF. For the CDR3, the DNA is TGTGCCAGCAGCTTACGCCCGAACTATGGCTACACCTTC.

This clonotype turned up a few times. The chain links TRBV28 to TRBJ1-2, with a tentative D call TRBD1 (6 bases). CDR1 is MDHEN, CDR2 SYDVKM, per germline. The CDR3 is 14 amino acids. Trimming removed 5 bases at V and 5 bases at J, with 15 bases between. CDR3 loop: CASSSWGQGYGYTF. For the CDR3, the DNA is TGTGCCAGCAGTAGCTGGGGGCAGGGTTATGGCTACACCTTC.

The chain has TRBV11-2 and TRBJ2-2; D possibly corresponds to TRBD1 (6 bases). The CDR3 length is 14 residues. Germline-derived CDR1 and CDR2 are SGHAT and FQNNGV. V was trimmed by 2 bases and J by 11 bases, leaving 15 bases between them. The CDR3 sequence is CASSLQGSTGELFF. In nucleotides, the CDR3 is TGTGCCAGCAGCTTACAGGGGAGTACGGGCGAGCTGTTTTTT.

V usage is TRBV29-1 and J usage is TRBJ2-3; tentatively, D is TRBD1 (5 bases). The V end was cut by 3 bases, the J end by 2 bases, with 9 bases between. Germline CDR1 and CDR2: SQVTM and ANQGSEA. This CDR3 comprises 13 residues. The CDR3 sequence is CSVDIGATDTQYF. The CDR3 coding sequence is TGCAGCGTTGACATTGGGGCCACAGATACGCAGTATTTT.

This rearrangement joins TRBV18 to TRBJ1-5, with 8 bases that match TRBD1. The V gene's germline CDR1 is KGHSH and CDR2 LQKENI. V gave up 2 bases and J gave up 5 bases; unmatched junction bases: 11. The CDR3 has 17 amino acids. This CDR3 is CASSPIGGQVRDQPQHF. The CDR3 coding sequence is TGTGCCAGCTCACCAATCGGGGGACAGGTTCGGGATCAGCCCCAGCATTTT.

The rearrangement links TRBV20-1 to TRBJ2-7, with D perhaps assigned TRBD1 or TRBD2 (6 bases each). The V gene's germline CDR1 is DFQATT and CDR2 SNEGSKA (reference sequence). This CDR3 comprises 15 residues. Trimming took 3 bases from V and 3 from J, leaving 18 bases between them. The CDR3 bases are TGCAGTGCTAGCACCCCGGGGGCAGCCCTCTACGAGCAGTACTTC. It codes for CSASTPGAALYEQYF.

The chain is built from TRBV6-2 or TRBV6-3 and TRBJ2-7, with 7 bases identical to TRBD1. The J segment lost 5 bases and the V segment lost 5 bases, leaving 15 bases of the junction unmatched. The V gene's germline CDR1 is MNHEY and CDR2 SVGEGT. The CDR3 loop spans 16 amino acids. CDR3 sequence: CASSNLWDSIYHEQYF. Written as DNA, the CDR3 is TGTGCCAGCAGTAACCTATGGGACAGTATATACCACGAGCAGTACTTC.

The CDR3, as DNA: TGCAGTGCTAGAGATAGTGCGGGCTTCCCCTACGAGCAGTACTTC. Its protein product is CSARDSAGFPYEQYF. The chain is built from TRBV20-1 and TRBJ2-7; weak D call: TRBD2 (5 bases). V was trimmed by 0 bases and J by 2 bases, leaving 14 bases between them. CDR3 length equals 15 residues. Germline V gives CDR1 DFQATT, CDR2 SNEGSKA (reference sequence).

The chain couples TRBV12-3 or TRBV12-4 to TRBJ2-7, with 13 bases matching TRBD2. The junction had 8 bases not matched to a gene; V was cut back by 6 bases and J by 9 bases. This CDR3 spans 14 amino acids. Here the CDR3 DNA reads TGTGCCAGCAGGAGGACTAGCGGGGGAAATGGGCAGTACTTC. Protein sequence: CASRRTSGGNGQYF.

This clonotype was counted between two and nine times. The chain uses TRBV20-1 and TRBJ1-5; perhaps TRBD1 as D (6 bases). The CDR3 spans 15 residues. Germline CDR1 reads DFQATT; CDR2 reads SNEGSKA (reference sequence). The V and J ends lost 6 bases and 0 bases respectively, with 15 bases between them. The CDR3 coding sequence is TGCAGTGCAATGGACAGAAGATATAGCAATCAGCCCCAGCATTTT. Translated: CSAMDRRYSNQPQHF.

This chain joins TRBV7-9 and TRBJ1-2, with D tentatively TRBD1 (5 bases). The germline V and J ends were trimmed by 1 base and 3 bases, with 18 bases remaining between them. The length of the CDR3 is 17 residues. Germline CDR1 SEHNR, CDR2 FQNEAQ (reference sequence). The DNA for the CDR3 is TGTGCCAGCAGCTTAGTTCGATCCGGGGACCAATACTATGGCTACACCTTC. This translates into CASSLVRSGDQYYGYTF.

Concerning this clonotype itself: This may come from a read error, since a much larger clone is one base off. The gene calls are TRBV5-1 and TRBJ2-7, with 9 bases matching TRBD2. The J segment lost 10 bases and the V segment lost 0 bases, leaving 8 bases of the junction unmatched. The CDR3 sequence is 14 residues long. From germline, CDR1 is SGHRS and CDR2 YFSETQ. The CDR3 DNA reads TGCGCCAGCAGCTTGGGACTAGCGGTTGAGATCCAGTACTTC. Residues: CASSLGLAVEIQYF.

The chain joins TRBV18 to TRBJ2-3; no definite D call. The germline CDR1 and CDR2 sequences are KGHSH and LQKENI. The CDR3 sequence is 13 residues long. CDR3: CSGVAQPTDTQYF. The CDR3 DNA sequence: TGTTCTGGAGTGGCTCAGCCCACAGATACGCAGTATTTT. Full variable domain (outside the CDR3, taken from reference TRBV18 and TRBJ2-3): NAGVMQNPRHLVRRRGQEARLRCSPMKGHSHVYWYRQLPEEGLKFMVYLQKENIIDESGMPKERFSAEFPKEGPSILRIQQVVRGDSAAYFCSGVAQPTDTQYFGPGTRLTVL.

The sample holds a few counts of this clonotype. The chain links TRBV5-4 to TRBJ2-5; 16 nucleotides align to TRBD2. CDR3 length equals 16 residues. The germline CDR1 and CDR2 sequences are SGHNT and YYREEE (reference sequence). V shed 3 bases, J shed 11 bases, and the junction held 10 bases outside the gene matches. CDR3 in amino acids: CASSSGTSGRVGEQYF. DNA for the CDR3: TGTGCCAGCAGCTCCGGGACTAGCGGGAGGGTAGGAGAGCAGTACTTC. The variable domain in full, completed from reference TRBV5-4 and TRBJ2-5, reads ETGVTQSPTHLIKTRGQQVTLRCSSQSGHNTVSWYQQALGQGPQFIFQYYREEENGRGNFPPRFSGLQFPNYSSELNVNALELDDSALYLCASSSGTSGRVGEQYFGPGTRLLVL.

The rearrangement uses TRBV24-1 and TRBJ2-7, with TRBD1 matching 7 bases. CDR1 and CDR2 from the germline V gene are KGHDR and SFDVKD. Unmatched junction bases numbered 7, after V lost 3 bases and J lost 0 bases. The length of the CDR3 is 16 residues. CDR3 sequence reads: CATSDHRGRSSYEQYF. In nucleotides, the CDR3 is TGTGCCACCAGTGATCACAGGGGCCGAAGCTCCTACGAGCAGTACTTC.

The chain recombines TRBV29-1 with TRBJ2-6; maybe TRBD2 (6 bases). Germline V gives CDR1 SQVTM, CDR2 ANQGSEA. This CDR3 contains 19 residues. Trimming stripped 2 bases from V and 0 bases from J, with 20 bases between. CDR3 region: CSVETTTGTSGSGANVLTF. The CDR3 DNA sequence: TGCAGCGTTGAAACTACCACCGGGACTTCCGGCTCTGGGGCCAACGTCCTGACTTTC.

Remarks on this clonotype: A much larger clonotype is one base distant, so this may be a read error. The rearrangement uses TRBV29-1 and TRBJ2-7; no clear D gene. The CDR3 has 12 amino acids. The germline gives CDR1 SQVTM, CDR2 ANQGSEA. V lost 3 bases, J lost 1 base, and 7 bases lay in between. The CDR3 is CSVDADSYEQYF. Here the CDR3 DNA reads TGCAGCGTTGACGCGGATTCCTACGAGCAGTACTTC.

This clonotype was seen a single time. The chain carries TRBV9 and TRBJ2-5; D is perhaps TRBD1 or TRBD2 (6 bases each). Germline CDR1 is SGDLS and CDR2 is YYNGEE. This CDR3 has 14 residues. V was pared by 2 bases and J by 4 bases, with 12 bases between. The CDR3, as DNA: TGTGCCAGCAGCGTGGAGGGGGTAGGAGAGACCCAGTACTTC. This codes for CASSVEGVGETQYF.

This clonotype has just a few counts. The CDR3 here is CASSRGQGAKNTEAFF. CDR3 in DNA: TGTGCCAGCAGTAGGGGACAGGGGGCGAAGAACACTGAAGCTTTCTTT. The chain uses TRBV9 and TRBJ1-1; 12 bases match TRBD1. V trimming: 5 bases; J trimming: 1 base; junction bases outside the gene matches: 6. The CDR3 extends over 16 amino acids. The germline gives CDR1 SGDLS, CDR2 YYNGEE. Full variable domain (remainder filled in from reference TRBV9 and TRBJ1-1): DSGVTQTPKHLITATGQRVTLRCSPRSGDLSVYWYQQSLDQGLQFLIQYYNGEERAKGNILERFSAQQFPDLHSELNLSSLELGDSALYFCASSRGQGAKNTEAFFGQGTRLTVV.

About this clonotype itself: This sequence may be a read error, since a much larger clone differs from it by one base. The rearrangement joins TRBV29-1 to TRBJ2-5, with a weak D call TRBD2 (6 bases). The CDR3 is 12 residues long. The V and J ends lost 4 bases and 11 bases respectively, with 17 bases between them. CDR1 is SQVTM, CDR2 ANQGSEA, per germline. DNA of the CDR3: TGCAGCGTTGTCGGGGGAGGTAATGAGCAGTACTTC. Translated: CSVVGGGNEQYF.

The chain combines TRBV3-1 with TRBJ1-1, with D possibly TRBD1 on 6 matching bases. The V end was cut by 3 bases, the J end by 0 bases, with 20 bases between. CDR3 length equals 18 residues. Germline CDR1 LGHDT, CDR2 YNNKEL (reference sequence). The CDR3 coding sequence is TGTGCCAGCAGCCAGTCTCTAAAGGGGGGACTTCTGAACACTGAAGCTTTCTTT. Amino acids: CASSQSLKGGLLNTEAFF.

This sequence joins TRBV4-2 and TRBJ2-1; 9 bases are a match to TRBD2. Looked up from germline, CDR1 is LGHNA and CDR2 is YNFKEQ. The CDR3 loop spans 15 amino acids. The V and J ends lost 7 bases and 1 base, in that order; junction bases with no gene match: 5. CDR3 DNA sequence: TGTGCCAGCACCCCCCTAGCGGGGTCCTACAATGAGCAGTTCTTC. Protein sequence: CASTPLAGSYNEQFF.

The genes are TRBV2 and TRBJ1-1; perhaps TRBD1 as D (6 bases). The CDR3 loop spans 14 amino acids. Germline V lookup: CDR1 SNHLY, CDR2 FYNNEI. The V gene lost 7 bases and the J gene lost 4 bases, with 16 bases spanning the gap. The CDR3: CASIYNRDITEAFF. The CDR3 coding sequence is TGTGCCAGCATCTACAACCGGGACATCACTGAAGCTTTCTTT.

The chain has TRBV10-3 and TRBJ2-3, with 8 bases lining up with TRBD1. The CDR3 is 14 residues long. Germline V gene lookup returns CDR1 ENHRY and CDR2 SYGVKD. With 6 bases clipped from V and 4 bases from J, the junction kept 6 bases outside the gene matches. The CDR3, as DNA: TGTGCCATCAGGTCAGGGGGCTCGGCAGATACGCAGTATTTT. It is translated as CAIRSGGSADTQYF.

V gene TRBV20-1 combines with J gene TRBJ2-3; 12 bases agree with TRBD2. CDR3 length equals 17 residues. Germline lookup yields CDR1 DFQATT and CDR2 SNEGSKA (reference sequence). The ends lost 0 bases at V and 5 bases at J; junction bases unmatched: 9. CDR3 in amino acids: CSARDSASGRAGDTQYF. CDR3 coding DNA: TGCAGTGCTAGAGATTCGGCTAGCGGGAGGGCCGGAGATACGCAGTATTTT.

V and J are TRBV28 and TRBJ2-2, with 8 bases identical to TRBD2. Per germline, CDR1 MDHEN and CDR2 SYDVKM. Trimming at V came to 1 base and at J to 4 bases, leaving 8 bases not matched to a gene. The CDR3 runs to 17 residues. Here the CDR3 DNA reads TGTGCCAGCAGTTTATTTCGGGACGGGGGGGGCACCGGGGAGCTGTTTTTT. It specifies CASSLFRDGGGTGELFF.